This T cell receptor beta chain was profiled in a study of T cell repertoires in cytomegalovirus infection. Turning to the study itself: Epitope selection comprised recently identified HLA-C-restricted CMV epitopes and well-studied HLA-B-restricted CMV epitopes. From public TCR beta signatures came an indication of both CMV infection and matching HLA type. Study-wide findings and caveats: There were HLA-C-restricted CMV-specific TCR beta clonotypes dominating the ex vivo response. Totalled public TCR beta family frequency picked out people who carried CMV plus the relevant HLA.

Via MiXCR, TCRdb re-called the reads, giving one row per CDR3 protein. The sample has approximately 600,000 distinct CDR3 sequences; approximately 40% are singletons. A note on this clonotype: Its antigen is still unknown.

Trimming pared 6 bases from V and 1 base from J, leaving 11 bases between. The CDR3 spans 14 residues. The source is a human donor in good health (CMV status not recorded). Some clones in this sample may be carry-over from other donors' samples. The rearrangement joins TRBV12-3 or TRBV12-4 to TRBJ2-3, with D perhaps TRBD2 (5 bases). Specimen: cultured PBMCs, collected from culture after CMV antigen stimulation. In DNA form, the CDR3 reads TGTGCCAGCAGGGACGGGGATCGCACAGATACGCAGTATTTT. Its protein is CASRDGDRTDTQYF.